This TCR beta chain comes out of a study of technical replicates of blood from several donors. Germline CDR1 is MNHEY and CDR2 is SVGAGI. This CDR3 is built from 13 residues. Only in-frame clones appear in the TCRdb table, and some are missing; sequencing was by immunoSEQ multiplex PCR. The sample comprises 75,000 to 80,000 clones, roughly 92% of which are singletons, and approximately 0.4% rests with the top ten. Source material: T cells isolated from PBMCs. This TCR came from a human donor in good health. The J gene is TRBJ2-7, the V gene TRBV6-5; perhaps TRBD2 as D (6 bases). The CDR3 bases are TGTGCTTCAGGGAGCGGGTTTTACTACGAGCAGTACTTC. The encoded protein is CASGSGFYYEQYF.